This T cell receptor (beta chain) was sequenced during a study of T cell responses to AZD1222 COVID-19 vaccine. Notes on the study in general: Donors were mostly white British, more females; clonal diversity possibly underestimated. Nearly half of spike-specific TCRs reportedly target variant regions that are unmutated in the B.1.351 and B.1.1.7 variants.

TCRdb's table, derived via immunoSEQ multiplex PCR, lists solely in-frame clones and lacks some. The data hold about 86,000 clones, with about 90% observed a single time. As to this clone: Its antigen is undetermined.

The V gene's germline CDR1 is SGHRS and CDR2 YFSETQ. J gave up 7 bases and V 4 bases, and 8 bases lay outside the gene matches. The CDR3 consists of 15 residues. The chain links TRBV5-1 to TRBJ2-1, with 10 bases identical to TRBD1. Sequencing was performed on peripheral blood, taken on day 0 of MenACWY control vaccination. This sequence originates from an adult in good health. CDR3 DNA: TGCGCCAGCAGCACGACAGGGGGCTTTTCTAATGAGCAGTTCTTC. Residues: CASSTTGGFSNEQFF.